These T cell receptor beta chains were read from a single sample in a study of Graves' ophthalmopathy and Graves' hyperthyroidism. TCRdb redid the calling of the multiplex PCR reads with MiXCR, one entry per CDR3 protein. This sample has hundreds of thousands of distinct CDR3 sequences, with under 25% found just once. Specimen: peripheral blood. These receptors were obtained from a woman under 30 with stable Graves' hyperthyroidism. The CDR3 runs from the conserved cysteine through the conserved F or W. Each record gives: J gene, V gene, D gene, clone size, CDR3 length, CDR3 protein, CDR3 DNA. A D gene is named only where the DNA matches it firmly. Clone size is not always given. Where it is, it says once, few, many or a class for expanded clones.

>TRBJ1-1|TRBV27|NA|NA|13
CASSLTWSSEAFF
TGTGCCAGCAGTTTAACGTGGTCCTCTGAAGCTTTCTTT
>TRBJ2-7|TRBV4-2|TRBD2|many|15
CASSQLAEKPYEQYF
TGTGCCAGCAGCCAACTAGCGGAAAAGCCCTACGAGCAGTACTTC
>TRBJ2-1|TRBV24-1|TRBD1|many|13
CAIRQGAVDEQFF
TGTGCCATCCGACAGGGGGCCGTCGATGAGCAGTTCTTC
>TRBJ2-4|TRBV20-1|TRBD2|many|14
CSASLSGRRDIKYF
TGCAGTGCTAGTCTTAGCGGGAGGAGGGACATTAAGTACTTC
>TRBJ1-2|TRBV27|NA|NA|13
CASSSQVAFGYTF
TGTGCCAGCAGTTCACAGGTCGCGTTCGGCTACACCTTC
>TRBJ1-2|TRBV12-3/TRBV12-4|TRBD1|NA|16
CASRYAGTGRSYGYTF
TGTGCCAGCAGGTACGCCGGGACAGGCCGGTCCTATGGCTACACCTTC
>TRBJ2-5|TRBV2|TRBD1|many|12
CASRTGGGTQYF
TGTGCCAGCAGGACAGGGGGAGGGACCCAGTACTTC
>TRBJ2-2|TRBV20-1|NA|many|16
CSARALTGANTGELFF
TGCAGTGCTAGAGCGTTGACCGGGGCGAACACCGGGGAGCTGTTTTTT
>TRBJ2-7|TRBV28|NA|many|17
CASSSHLARGPLYEQYF
TGTGCCAGCAGTTCCCACCTCGCCAGGGGCCCTCTCTACGAGCAGTACTTC
>TRBJ2-5|TRBV29-1|TRBD1|NA|13
CSVTGGVTETQYF
TGCAGCGTTACAGGGGGCGTGACGGAGACCCAGTACTTC
>TRBJ2-2|TRBV2|TRBD2|many|15
CASRTSGSRAGELFF
TGTGCCAGCAGAACTAGCGGGAGTAGGGCCGGGGAGCTGTTTTTT
>TRBJ1-1|TRBV25-1|TRBD1|many|14
CASSPLSRGSQAFF
TGTGCCAGCAGTCCTTTAAGCAGGGGGAGCCAAGCTTTCTTT
>TRBJ2-5|TRBV2|NA|NA|17
CASRAKRFGGRQETQYF
TGTGCCAGCAGGGCCAAACGCTTCGGGGGACGCCAAGAGACCCAGTACTTC
>TRBJ1-1|TRBV6-1|NA|NA|16
CASSEAVRRGNTEAFF
TGTGCCAGCAGTGAAGCTGTGAGACGGGGCAACACTGAAGCTTTCTTT
>TRBJ1-3|TRBV20-1|NA|NA|11
CSAEKGNTIYF
TGCAGTGCGGAGAAGGGAAACACCATATATTTT
>TRBJ1-2|TRBV6-2/TRBV6-3|NA|NA|14
CASSHPDNHYGYTF
TGTGCCAGCAGTCATCCCGACAACCACTATGGCTACACCTTC
>TRBJ2-5|TRBV20-1|NA|many|14
CSARDFTGTKTQYF
TGCAGTGCTAGAGATTTTACCGGGACAAAGACCCAGTACTTC
>TRBJ2-4|TRBV29-1|NA|many|11
CSGGGFDIQYF
TGCAGCGGAGGGGGATTTGACATTCAGTACTTC
>TRBJ1-3|TRBV6-5|NA|NA|16
CASSYSGGDSGNTIYF
TGTGCCAGCAGTTACTCGGGAGGAGACTCTGGAAACACCATATATTTT
>TRBJ2-6|TRBV9|NA|many|17
CASSVGRGGGGANVLTF
TGTGCCAGCAGCGTCGGCAGGGGAGGTGGTGGGGCCAACGTCCTGACTTTC
>TRBJ1-1|TRBV6-2/TRBV6-3|NA|many|13
CGSSYDRGTEAFF
TGTGGCAGCAGTTACGATCGAGGAACTGAAGCTTTCTTT
>TRBJ1-2|TRBV14|TRBD1|many|17
CASSQRDSRRPHYGYTF
TGTGCCAGCAGCCAAAGGGACAGCCGTAGGCCCCACTATGGCTACACCTTC
>TRBJ1-2|TRBV12-3/TRBV12-4|NA|NA|11
CASSNRVGYTF
TGTGCCAGCAGCAACAGGGTTGGCTACACCTTC
>TRBJ2-7|TRBV6-5|TRBD2|NA|15
CASSWGAGGIYEQYF
TGTGCCAGCAGTTGGGGAGCGGGAGGTATATACGAGCAGTACTTC
>TRBJ1-3|TRBV5-1|TRBD1|many|15
CASSSTGGSGNTIYF
TGCGCCAGCAGCTCAACAGGGGGCTCTGGAAACACCATATATTTT
>TRBJ1-5|TRBV7-9|NA|many|15
CASSSGGDSHQPRHF
TGTGCCAGCAGCTCCGGCGGTGACAGCCATCAGCCCCGGCATTTT
>TRBJ1-1|TRBV9|NA|many|18
CASSGRDVSTPRNTEAFF
TGTGCCAGCAGCGGGCGGGACGTTTCCACCCCACGGAACACTGAAGCTTTCTTT
>TRBJ2-5|TRBV12-3/TRBV12-4|NA|many|14
CASSSQGTQETQYF
TGTGCCAGCAGTTCCCAGGGGACTCAAGAGACCCAGTACTTC
>TRBJ2-5|TRBV28|TRBD2|many|14
CASSRTSRSETQYF
TGTGCCAGCAGTCGGACTAGCAGGTCGGAGACCCAGTACTTC
>TRBJ2-7|TRBV6-5|NA|NA|14
CASSYTGFTYEQYF
TGTGCCAGCAGTTACACAGGGTTCACCTACGAGCAGTACTTC
>TRBJ2-7|TRBV5-1|NA|NA|14
CASSWGQRGTEQYF
TGCGCCAGCAGCTGGGGACAACGGGGGACCGAGCAGTACTTC
>TRBJ2-2|TRBV7-6|NA|many|14
CASSLYSNTGELFF
TGTGCCAGCAGCTTATACTCTAACACCGGGGAGCTGTTTTTT
>TRBJ2-5|TRBV7-2|NA|NA|16
CASSLSGGRYQETQYF
TGTGCCAGCAGCCTTTCTGGGGGGCGCTACCAAGAGACCCAGTACTTC
>TRBJ1-1|TRBV30|TRBD1|many|15
CAWSTPGQGYFEAFF
TGTGCCTGGAGTACCCCGGGACAGGGTTACTTTGAAGCTTTCTTT